This T cell receptor beta chain stems from a study of beta chain features in type 1 diabetes. Broader study findings: A closer apparent resemblance between naive, central memory and Treg TCRB repertoires was seen in patients than in healthy donors. The study notes PCR might favor shorter templates equally in patients and controls.

Trimming removed 8 bases from V and 1 base from J; junction bases left unmatched: 13. Germline V lookup: CDR1 SGHTA, CDR2 FQGTGA. The CDR3 has 19 amino acids. Staining for CD45RO/CCR7/CD25/CD127/CD95/CD27 allowed sorting of CD4+ naive, central memory, regulatory and stem cell-like memory cells. Each sorted fraction was over 95% pure. For this clone: Its antigen is not identified.

The isolated RNA, all of it, was reverse transcribed, so expressed TCRB transcripts were what got sequenced. Using immunoSEQ multiplex PCR, the repertoire was profiled, and TCRdb retains in-frame clones only, with some absent. The data show 900,000 or so clones, roughly a sixth seen once. V usage is TRBV7-3 and J usage is TRBJ2-1; TRBD2 agrees at 14 bases. This clonotype was obtained from a young woman in good health. The sequenced sample consisted of naive CD4+ T cells from blood. The chain's CDR3 is CASRRSGTSGSWSYNEQFF. The DNA of the CDR3 is TGTGCCAGCCGGCGGTCCGGGACTAGCGGGAGTTGGTCCTACAATGAGCAGTTCTTC.